The 22 T cell receptor beta chains presented below share a single source sample, sequenced in a study of T cell repertoires in cytomegalovirus infection. Their antigens remain unidentified. MiXCR was run by TCRdb on the reads, yielding one entry per CDR3 protein. This table has 700,000 to 900,000 distinct CDR3 sequences, about 29% appearing once. This sample comprised cultured CD8+ T cells from PBMCs, obtained from culture after CMV antigen stimulation. Source of these receptors: a human donor in good health (CMV status not recorded). Some clones in this sample may be carry-over from other donors' samples.

This chain links TRBV6-1 with TRBJ2-5; the D is unclear. Germline lookup yields CDR1 MNHNS and CDR2 SASEGT. V was clipped by 2 bases and J by 9 bases, with 7 bases between them. The CDR3 length is 11 residues. DNA of the CDR3: TGTGCCAGCAGTGAATTTTCGGCCCAGTACTTC. Translating it yields CASSEFSAQYF.

This clonotype was counted at least ten times. DNA for the CDR3: TGTGCCAGCAGCTTAGATGGACACTTGAACACTGAAGCTTTCTTT. Translation gives CASSLDGHLNTEAFF. The V call is TRBV7-9, the J call TRBJ1-1; TRBD1 is a possible D gene (5 bases). The CDR3 consists of 15 residues. Between the trimmed V and J ends, which lost 1 base and 0 bases, there was a span of 9 bases. Looked up from germline, CDR1 is SEHNR and CDR2 is FQNEAQ (reference sequence). The variable domain in full, completed from reference TRBV7-9 and TRBJ1-1, reads DTGVSQNPRHKITKRGQNVTFRCDPISEHNRLYWYRQTLGQGPEFLTYFQNEAQLEKSRLLSDRFSAERPKGSFSTLEIQRTEQGDSAMYLCASSLDGHLNTEAFFGQGTRLTVV.

In this sample, this clonotype turned up a few times. The chain carries TRBV4-2 and TRBJ2-1; perhaps TRBD2 as D (5 bases). V was shortened by 1 base and J by 8 bases, with 18 bases between the two germline ends. Germline CDR1 LGHNA, CDR2 YNFKEQ. The CDR3 extends over 16 amino acids. This CDR3 is CASSQVAGTRWDEQFF. Written as DNA, the CDR3 is TGTGCCAGCAGCCAAGTTGCGGGTACCCGTTGGGATGAGCAGTTCTTC.

V usage is TRBV20-1 and J usage is TRBJ2-7; D is unclear. CDR3 length: 13 residues. Trimming took off 5 bases at V and 2 bases at J, with 13 bases between the two ends. The germline V gene encodes CDR1 DFQATT and CDR2 SNEGSKA (reference sequence). CDR3 residues: CSARGGETYEQYV. The DNA for the CDR3 is TGCAGTGCTCGAGGTGGCGAAACCTACGAGCAGTACGTC.

This clonotype came up a few times. V usage is TRBV19 and J usage is TRBJ2-7; D is possibly TRBD2 (5 bases). Germline values: CDR1 LNHDA, CDR2 SQIVND (reference sequence). V was trimmed by 5 bases and J by 3 bases, leaving 11 bases between them. CDR3 length: 13 amino acids. CDR3 bases: TGTGCCAGTAGTCCGGGGATTTACTACGAGCAGTACTTC. Its translation is CASSPGIYYEQYF.

This clonotype was detected many times. V and J are TRBV4-2 and TRBJ2-3, with 10 bases aligning to TRBD2. The CDR3 is made up of 18 amino acids. V lost 3 bases and J lost 3; bases outside the gene matches: 12. Germline assignment: CDR1 LGHNA and CDR2 YNFKEQ. CDR3 region: CASSHLGGSGGVTDTQYF. The CDR3 DNA reads TGTGCCAGCAGCCATCTGGGGGGAAGCGGGGGGGTAACAGATACGCAGTATTTT.

The chain combines TRBV6-1 with TRBJ2-1; TRBD2 agrees at 8 bases. This CDR3 region has 19 residues. V dropped 2 bases and J dropped 0; count of bases not matched to a gene: 12. CDR1 is MNHNS and CDR2 is SASEGT in the germline V gene. CDR3 sequence reads: CASSESALFSGSSYNEQFF. The CDR3 DNA follows: TGTGCCAGCAGTGAATCCGCCTTATTCAGCGGGAGCTCCTACAATGAGCAGTTCTTC.

This clonotype was found a few times. This CDR3 is CASSLRTATEGKVEAFF. The CDR3 coding sequence is TGCGCCAGCAGCTTAAGGACGGCTACCGAGGGGAAGGTGGAAGCTTTCTTT. The V gene is TRBV5-1, the J gene TRBJ1-1; the D gene is possibly TRBD1 (5 bases). V dropped 2 bases and J dropped 8 bases, with 25 bases sitting between them. The length of the CDR3 is 17 residues. The germline gives CDR1 SGHRS, CDR2 YFSETQ.

This clonotype occurred many times. The chain is built from TRBV6-1 and TRBJ1-4, with 8 positions matching TRBD1. The CDR3 has 15 residues. The V segment lost 4 bases and the J segment 5 bases; nucleotides outside the gene matches: 6. Germline-derived CDR1 and CDR2 are MNHNS and SASEGT. CDR3 coding DNA: TGTGCCAGCAGTGGGGGACAGGCCAAAAATGAAAAACTGTTTTTT. Amino acid sequence: CASSGGQAKNEKLFF.

The chain links TRBV15 to TRBJ1-1; 7 nucleotides agree with TRBD1. V trimming: 6 bases; J trimming: 2 bases; junction bases outside the gene matches: 12. The CDR3 is 16 residues long. The V gene's germline CDR1 is LNHNV and CDR2 YYDKDF (reference sequence). For the CDR3, the DNA is TGTGCCACCAGGATTACCGGGACAGCCCTAAACACTGAAGCTTTCTTT. Its protein product is CATRITGTALNTEAFF.

The gene calls are TRBV2 and TRBJ2-3; 8 bases fit TRBD1. CDR1 is SNHLY, CDR2 FYNNEI, per germline. The V gene end was trimmed by 7 bases and the J gene end by 0 bases; junction bases not matched to a gene: 9. The CDR3 spans 16 residues. In nucleotides, the CDR3 is TGTGCCAGCATCCAAGGACAGGGCACTAGCACAGATACGCAGTATTTT. This sequence encodes CASIQGQGTSTDTQYF.

The V call is TRBV6-5, the J call TRBJ2-7; no clear D. From germline, CDR1 is MNHEY and CDR2 SVGAGI. The CDR3 is made up of 14 amino acids. The V end lost 10 bases, the J end lost 0 bases, and 16 bases lay between the germline ends. CDR3 sequence reads: CANNLITSSYEQYV. For the CDR3, the DNA is TGTGCCAACAATCTAATCACGAGCTCCTACGAGCAGTACGTC.

The V call is TRBV4-1, the J call TRBJ1-2, with a possible D match to TRBD1 (6 bases). The CDR3 runs to 14 residues. Germline CDR1 is MGHRA and CDR2 is YSYEKL. Trimming left V 3 bases short and J 4 bases short, with 12 bases between. CDR3 sequence reads: CASSQRQAFYGYTF. The CDR3 DNA reads TGCGCCAGCAGCCAGAGACAGGCGTTCTATGGCTACACCTTC.

This clonotype was recorded a few times. The CDR3 reads CASSYFDRSSYNEQFF. The CDR3 DNA follows: TGTGCCAGCAGTTACTTCGACAGGAGCTCCTACAATGAGCAGTTCTTC. V usage is TRBV6-5 and J usage is TRBJ2-1, with a tentative D call TRBD1 (6 bases). The CDR3 has 16 residues. The V end was cut by 1 base, the J end by 0 bases, with 10 bases between. Per germline, CDR1 MNHEY and CDR2 SVGAGI.

The chain recombines TRBV29-1 with TRBJ1-4; TRBD1 matches 9 bases. CDR3 length equals 15 residues. Trimming cost V 3 bases and J 3 bases; bases outside gene matches: 5. Germline V gene data show CDR1 as SQVTM and CDR2 as ANQGSEA. CDR3: CSVEDRGEPNEKLFF. In DNA form, the CDR3 reads TGCAGCGTTGAGGACAGGGGCGAGCCTAATGAAAAACTGTTTTTT. Full variable domain (remainder filled in from reference TRBV29-1 and TRBJ1-4): SAVISQKPSRDICQRGTSLTIQCQVDSQVTMMFWYRQQPGQSLTLIATANQGSEATYESGFVIDKFPISRPNLTFSTLTVSNMSPEDSSIYLCSVEDRGEPNEKLFFGSGTQLSVL.

In its sample, this clonotype was seen a few times. The chain combines TRBV23-1 with TRBJ2-7; tentative D call: TRBD2 (5 bases). TRBV23-1 is given ORF status, its function remaining uncertain. The CDR3 is 16 residues long. Trimming removed 0 bases from V and 3 bases from J, with 15 bases in between. The CDR3 nucleotides are TGCGCCAGCAGTCAATCCGCGTGGACGGGGTACTACGAGCAGTACTTC. Protein: CASSQSAWTGYYEQYF.

This clonotype was found a few times. This chain joins TRBV27 and TRBJ1-1; D remains ambiguous. Germline-derived CDR1 and CDR2 are MNHEY and SMNVEV (reference sequence). The V gene lost 5 bases and the J gene lost 3 bases, with 10 bases spanning the gap. The CDR3 extends over 13 amino acids. In DNA, the CDR3 is TGTGCCAGCAGTCTAGTACACTACACTGAAGCTTTCTTT. The encoded protein is CASSLVHYTEAFF.

The rearrangement joins TRBV5-1 to TRBJ2-7, with 15 bases aligning to TRBD2. The germline CDR1 and CDR2 sequences are SGHRS and YFSETQ. CDR3 length: 18 amino acids. The V segment lost 1 base and the J segment 4 bases; nucleotides outside the gene matches: 9. The CDR3 region is CASSLTGTSGGPAYEQYF. In DNA form, the CDR3 reads TGCGCCAGCAGCTTGACCGGGACTAGCGGGGGGCCCGCATACGAGCAGTACTTC. Complete variable domain (other parts from reference TRBV5-1 and TRBJ2-7): KAGVTQTPRYLIKTRGQQVTLSCSPISGHRSVSWYQQTPGQGLQFLFEYFSETQRNKGNFPGRFSGRQFSNSRSEMNVSTLELGDSALYLCASSLTGTSGGPAYEQYFGPGTRLTVT.

V is TRBV4-3 and J is TRBJ2-1; 9 bases fit TRBD2. The germline V gene encodes CDR1 LGHNA and CDR2 YSLEER. CDR3 size: 15 residues. The V and J ends lost 3 bases and 6 bases, in that order; junction bases with no gene match: 6. CDR3 DNA sequence: TGCGCCAGCAGCCAGGAGGGGACTAGCACCAATGAGCAGTTCTTC. Translating gives CASSQEGTSTNEQFF.

Regarding this clonotype: A read error may explain this, as a much larger clone is one base away. The chain carries TRBV12-3 or TRBV12-4 and TRBJ1-5; D unresolved. The CDR3 sequence is 14 residues long. Trimming cost V 5 bases and J 0 bases, with 8 bases left between them. The DNA for the CDR3 is TGTGCCAGCAGTCCCGCAAGTAGCAATCAGCCCCAGCATTTT. This codes for CASSPASSNQPQHF.

This CDR3 reads CASRTGGISKLFF. In DNA form, the CDR3 reads TGTGCCAGCCGGACAGGGGGGATCTCAAAACTGTTTTTT. The J gene is TRBJ1-4, the V gene TRBV6-8; 10 bases agree with TRBD1. The CDR3 runs 13 residues. Germline CDR1 and CDR2: MNHGY and SAAAGT. Trimming at V came to 8 bases and at J to 10 bases, leaving 7 bases not matched to a gene.

This chain links TRBV7-4 with TRBJ2-7, with D unresolved. The V gene's germline CDR1 is SGHVT and CDR2 SQSDAQ. Trimming stripped 3 bases from V and 2 bases from J, with 8 bases between. The CDR3 is made up of 13 amino acids. The DNA for the CDR3 is TGTGCCAGCAGCTTCGGGCTAGCCTACGAGCAGTACGTC. Translation: CASSFGLAYEQYV.